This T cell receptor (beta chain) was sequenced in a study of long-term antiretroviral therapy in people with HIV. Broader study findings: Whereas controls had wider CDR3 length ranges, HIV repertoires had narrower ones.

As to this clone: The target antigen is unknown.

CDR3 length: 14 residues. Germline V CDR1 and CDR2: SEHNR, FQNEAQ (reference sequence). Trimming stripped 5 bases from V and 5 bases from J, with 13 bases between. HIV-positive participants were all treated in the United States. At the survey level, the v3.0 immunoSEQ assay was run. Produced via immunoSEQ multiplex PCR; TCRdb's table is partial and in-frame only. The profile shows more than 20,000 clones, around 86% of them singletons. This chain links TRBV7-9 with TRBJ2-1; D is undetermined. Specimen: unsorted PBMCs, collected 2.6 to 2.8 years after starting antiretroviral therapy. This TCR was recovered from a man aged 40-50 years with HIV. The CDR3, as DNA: TGTGCCAGCAGCCAGTCAACACTTAACAATGAGCAGTTCTTC. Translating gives CASSQSTLNNEQFF.